A single sample gave rise to the 26 T cell receptor beta chains below, sequenced in a study of CD8 T cells in Susac syndrome (dated 2019 in TCRdb). The method was the immunoSEQ multiplex PCR assay. RNA was extracted using the RNeasy kit, and 0.5 to 1 microgram was reverse transcribed with random hexamers. TCRdb reanalyzed the raw reads on its own, using fastp at Q25 for trimming and MiXCR for clone calling, and kept in-frame beta chains. Each CDR3 protein gets just one entry, which takes the most common genes and DNA from the rows behind it. Present in this sample are about 290,000 distinct CDR3 sequences, approximately 89% of which were seen just once. The ten largest account for approximately 0.2% of the sample. Sequenced material: CD8+ T cells from PBMCs. The receptor source for this set is a human donor with multiple sclerosis.

CDR3 sequence (DNA): TGTGCCTGGAGTGTACTAGAAAATCAGCCCCAGCATTTT. Protein sequence: CAWSVLENQPQHF. The chain combines TRBV30 with TRBJ1-5; no clear D. This CDR3 is 13 amino acids long. Trimming took off 0 bases at V and 4 bases at J, with 7 bases between the two ends. Germline V gene sequence: CDR1 GTSNPN, CDR2 SVGIG (reference sequence).

In its sample, this clonotype was seen once. The chain has TRBV7-9 and TRBJ1-6; D gene uncertain. The CDR3 sequence is 15 residues long. V lost 6 bases and J 0 bases, leaving 9 bases between the germline ends. Germline lookup yields CDR1 SEHNR and CDR2 FQNEAQ (reference sequence). The CDR3 reads CASRGEGSYNSPLHF. CDR3 coding DNA: TGTGCCAGCAGGGGCGAGGGCTCCTATAATTCACCCCTCCACTTT.

This clonotype was recorded once. V gene TRBV7-9 combines with J gene TRBJ2-1; 10 positions agree with TRBD2. This CDR3 spans 15 amino acids. J lost 10 bases, V lost 1 base, and 7 bases had no gene match. Germline V lookup: CDR1 SEHNR, CDR2 FQNEAQ (reference sequence). The CDR3 loop reads CASSLEGLAFGEQFF. The CDR3 coding sequence is TGTGCCAGCAGCTTAGAGGGACTAGCGTTTGGGGAGCAGTTCTTC.

The chain has TRBV20-1 and TRBJ2-6; TRBD1 matches at 9 bases. Trimming cost V 6 bases and J 0 bases; bases outside gene matches: 3. The CDR3 loop spans 15 amino acids. The germline V gene encodes CDR1 DFQATT and CDR2 SNEGSKA (reference sequence). CDR3 nucleotides: TGCAGTGCCGAACAGGGGGCCTCTGGGGCCAACGTCCTGACTTTC. Its translation is CSAEQGASGANVLTF.

The CDR3 loop reads CASSGGTGDYEQYF. In DNA, the CDR3 is TGCGCCAGCAGCGGCGGGACAGGGGACTACGAGCAGTACTTC. The V and J genes are TRBV4-3 and TRBJ2-7; TRBD1 agrees at 10 bases. V gave up 5 bases and J gave up 3 bases; unmatched junction bases: 4. Germline CDR1 is LGHNA and CDR2 is YSLEER. This CDR3 has 14 amino acids.

The chain joins TRBV20-1 to TRBJ2-7; 8 positions agree with TRBD1. With V trimmed by 6 bases and J by 3 bases, 13 bases remained unmatched. This CDR3 region has 15 residues. Looked up from germline, CDR1 is DFQATT and CDR2 is SNEGSKA (reference sequence). CDR3 sequence: CSAPEQADRVYEQYF. In nucleotides, the CDR3 is TGCAGTGCCCCTGAGCAGGCGGACAGGGTCTACGAGCAGTACTTC.

This chain connects TRBV6-5 to TRBJ2-1; TRBD1 matches at 11 bases. The CDR3 sequence is 14 residues long. The V gene end was trimmed by 2 bases and the J gene end by 8 bases; junction bases not matched to a gene: 2. Germline V gene data show CDR1 as MNHEY and CDR2 as SVGAGI. CDR3 loop: CASSYGTGGDEQFF. The DNA for the CDR3 is TGTGCCAGCAGTTACGGGACAGGGGGGGATGAGCAGTTCTTC.

V and J are TRBV6-2 or TRBV6-3 and TRBJ2-3; D tentatively fits TRBD1 or TRBD2 (5 bases each). CDR3 size: 16 residues. Germline-derived CDR1 and CDR2 are MNHEY and SVGEGT. Trimming took 6 bases from V and 3 from J, leaving 19 bases between them. Written as DNA, the CDR3 is TGTGCCAGCAGCGCCGCCTCCGGGACCGCAACAGATACGCAGTATTTT. Its protein product is CASSAASGTATDTQYF.

The rearrangement joins TRBV20-1 to TRBJ2-1; TRBD2 aligns across 9 bases. The CDR3 contains 17 residues. J gave up 8 bases and V 2 bases, and 16 bases lay outside the gene matches. The V gene's germline CDR1 is DFQATT and CDR2 SNEGSKA (reference sequence). CDR3 amino acids: CSARPLDLVSGRYEQFF. The DNA for the CDR3 is TGCAGTGCTAGACCCCTAGATCTGGTTAGCGGGAGATATGAGCAGTTCTTC.

This rearrangement joins TRBV20-1 to TRBJ2-7; D call uncertain. V shed 1 base and J shed 6 bases, with 13 bases lying between them. The CDR3 loop spans 13 amino acids. The germline V gene encodes CDR1 DFQATT and CDR2 SNEGSKA (reference sequence). The CDR3 coding sequence is TGCAGTGCTAGAGTAGACATATCCGGCGAGCAGTACTTC. It translates to CSARVDISGEQYF.

This clonotype was counted once. V usage is TRBV28 and J usage is TRBJ2-1; D possibly corresponds to TRBD2 (5 bases). This CDR3 is 14 amino acids long. Germline lookup yields CDR1 MDHEN and CDR2 SYDVKM. Trimming took 4 bases from V and 6 from J, leaving 13 bases between them. The CDR3 region has the DNA TGTGCCAGCAGTTACCTCCCTAGCAGCAATGAGCAGTTCTTC. Translation: CASSYLPSSNEQFF.

CDR3 residues: CASSYGVGEQYF. In DNA form, the CDR3 reads TGTGCCAGCAGTTATGGGGTAGGCGAGCAGTACTTC. The V gene is TRBV6-5, the J gene TRBJ2-7; the D is unclear. The germline CDR1 and CDR2 sequences are MNHEY and SVGAGI. The V and J ends lost 3 bases and 6 bases respectively, with 9 bases between them. The CDR3 has 12 residues.

Of note for this clonotype: One end of the junction fails to match germline, which may point to a read error. The chain carries TRBV7-8 and TRBJ2-7; D possibly corresponds to TRBD2 (5 bases). The length of the CDR3 is 12 residues. The germline CDR1 and CDR2 sequences are SGHVS and FQNEAQ. The CDR3 coding sequence is TGTGCCAGCAGTTTAGCGCTATACGAGCAGTACTTC. It translates to CASSLALYEQYF.

V gene TRBV5-6 combines with J gene TRBJ2-7, with 8 bases lining up with TRBD2. V trimming: 1 base; J trimming: 3 bases; junction bases outside the gene matches: 3. Germline lookup yields CDR1 SGHDT and CDR2 YYEEEE. The CDR3 sequence is 14 residues long. In DNA, the CDR3 is TGTGCCAGCAGCTTGACTAGCGGTAGCTACGAGCAGTACTTC. This translates into CASSLTSGSYEQYF.

The rearrangement links TRBV7-8 to TRBJ2-5; D tentatively fits TRBD1 or TRBD2 (5 bases each). CDR1 is SGHVS and CDR2 is FQNEAQ in the germline V gene. Trimming removed 3 bases from V and 9 bases from J, with 23 bases in between. CDR3 length: 16 amino acids. DNA of the CDR3: TGTGCCAGCAGCTTCGGGGCCACTAGTTTCGATCATCCCCAGTACTTC. This gives the protein CASSFGATSFDHPQYF. The full variable domain, its missing parts supplied by reference TRBV7-8 and TRBJ2-5, is GAGVSQSPRYKVAKRGQDVALRCDPISGHVSLFWYQQALGQGPEFLTYFQNEAQLDKSGLPSDRFFAERPEGSVSTLKIQRTQQEDSAVYLCASSFGATSFDHPQYFGPGTRLLVL.

The rearrangement links TRBV4-3 to TRBJ2-1; 9 bases line up with TRBD2. The CDR3 length is 18 residues. Germline V CDR1 and CDR2: LGHNA, YSLEER. V gave up 0 bases and J gave up 7 bases; unmatched junction bases: 13. The CDR3 region is CASSQDESGTAGGNEQFF. The CDR3 DNA sequence: TGCGCCAGCAGCCAAGACGAAAGCGGGACCGCGGGGGGGAATGAGCAGTTCTTC.

This chain joins TRBV10-3 and TRBJ2-7; TRBD2 might be the D (7 bases). Germline V gives CDR1 ENHRY, CDR2 SYGVKD. This CDR3 spans 12 amino acids. Trimming left V 7 bases short and J 3 bases short, with 10 bases between. The CDR3 here is CAIKGGGYEQYF. The DNA of the CDR3 is TGTGCCATCAAGGGAGGGGGCTACGAGCAGTACTTC.

This clonotype was counted only a few times. The V and J genes are TRBV28 and TRBJ1-1; D unclear. Germline CDR1 reads MDHEN; CDR2 reads SYDVKM. Deletions cut 4 bases from V and 0 bases from J, with 6 bases between. CDR3 length: 13 residues. CDR3 DNA sequence: TGTGCCAGCAGTTCCCGACTGAACACTGAAGCTTTCTTT. It specifies CASSSRLNTEAFF.

The gene calls are TRBV5-6 and TRBJ2-7; D is ambiguous. The V end lost 3 bases, the J end lost 3 bases, and 7 bases lay between the germline ends. The CDR3 contains 12 residues. Per the germline V gene, CDR1 is SGHDT and CDR2 is YYEEEE. CDR3 bases: TGTGCCAGCAGCTGGAACGACTACGAGCAGTACTTC. This gives the protein CASSWNDYEQYF. The complete variable domain, with remaining parts taken from reference TRBV5-6 and TRBJ2-7, reads DAGVTQSPTHLIKTRGQQVTLRCSPKSGHDTVSWYQQALGQGPQFIFQYYEEEERQRGNFPDRFSGHQFPNYSSELNVNALLLGDSALYLCASSWNDYEQYFGPGTRLTVT.

This clonotype has a single count. This chain joins TRBV27 and TRBJ2-1, with TRBD1 matching over 10 bases. With the DNA end fitting TRBJ2-7 better, the J assignment may be wrong. The germline gives CDR1 MNHEY, CDR2 SMNVEV (reference sequence). CDR3 length equals 12 residues. CDR3: CASRWTGGEQYF. DNA for the CDR3: TGTGCCAGCAGGTGGACAGGGGGCGAGCAGTACTTC.

The rearrangement links TRBV6-5 to TRBJ2-7, with a tentative D call TRBD1 (5 bases). The CDR3 is 14 residues long. The V gene's germline CDR1 is MNHEY and CDR2 SVGAGI. Trimming cost V 6 bases and J 1 base, with 13 bases left between them. CDR3 nucleotides: TGTGCCAGCAGCGTCAGACAGAGGTCCTACGAGCAGTACTTC. It yields the protein CASSVRQRSYEQYF.

This chain links TRBV7-9 with TRBJ2-5; no reliable D call. The V and J ends lost 0 bases and 1 base respectively, with 9 bases between them. The CDR3 runs 15 residues. The V gene's germline CDR1 is SEHNR and CDR2 FQNEAQ (reference sequence). The CDR3 is CASSLALGFQETQYF. In DNA, the CDR3 is TGTGCCAGCAGCTTAGCCCTGGGTTTCCAAGAGACCCAGTACTTC. Based on the CDR3 plus reference TRBV7-9 and TRBJ2-5, the full variable domain is DTGVSQNPRHKITKRGQNVTFRCDPISEHNRLYWYRQTLGQGPEFLTYFQNEAQLEKSRLLSDRFSAERPKGSFSTLEIQRTEQGDSAMYLCASSLALGFQETQYFGPGTRLLVL.

The CDR3 sequence: CASSGLAGNTGELFF. In DNA, the CDR3 is TGTGCCAGCAGTGGACTAGCGGGGAACACCGGGGAGCTGTTTTTT. This chain links TRBV2 with TRBJ2-2; 10 nucleotides agree with TRBD2. Germline CDR1 and CDR2: SNHLY and FYNNEI. Trimming at V came to 4 bases and at J to 1 base, leaving 0 bases not matched to a gene. This CDR3 is built from 15 residues.

The chain joins TRBV18 to TRBJ2-2, with 11 bases fitting TRBD1. The CDR3 is 15 amino acids. CDR1 and CDR2 (germline): KGHSH, LQKENI. Germline trimming cut 3 bases from V and 5 bases from J; bases unmatched to any gene: 2. Here the CDR3 reads CASSPDRGRTGELFF. CDR3 DNA: TGTGCCAGCTCACCGGACAGGGGGCGAACCGGGGAGCTGTTTTTT.

The chain carries TRBV20-1 and TRBJ1-4, with TRBD1 identical over 7 bases. V shed 0 bases, J shed 4 bases, and the junction held 8 bases outside the gene matches. This CDR3 has 16 amino acids. Looked up from germline, CDR1 is DFQATT and CDR2 is SNEGSKA (reference sequence). Here the CDR3 reads CSARETPGQFNEKLFF. The CDR3 region has the DNA TGCAGTGCTAGAGAAACTCCGGGACAGTTTAATGAAAAACTGTTTTTT.

The chain carries TRBV5-5 and TRBJ2-7; possibly TRBD1 for D (6 bases). This CDR3 is built from 16 residues. Trimming took 4 bases from V and 2 from J, leaving 19 bases between them. Germline V gene data show CDR1 as SGHKS and CDR2 as YYEKEE (reference sequence). CDR3 nucleotide sequence: TGTGCCAGCAGCCCGGAAACCATGGACAGCCCCTACGAGCAGTACTTC. It specifies CASSPETMDSPYEQYF. Filled out from reference TRBV5-5 and TRBJ2-7, the complete variable domain reads DAGVTQSPTHLIKTRGQQVTLRCSPISGHKSVSWYQQVLGQGPQFIFQYYEKEERGRGNFPDRFSARQFPNYSSELNVNALLLGDSALYLCASSPETMDSPYEQYFGPGTRLTVT.